This is a list of T cell receptor beta chains from one sample in a study of identical twins. MiXCR, run by TCRdb on the 5' RACE reads, gives a single entry per CDR3 protein. Of about 200,000 distinct CDR3 sequences listed, 9.4% are singletons. Sequences were obtained from memory (CD45RO+) T cells sorted from blood. The receptors shown here come from a young woman in good health. Each CDR3 is given with its conserved first and last residue. The order of the fields is J gene, clone size, V gene, D gene, CDR3 protein, CDR3 DNA. D genes are given only for firm matches. A clone size is listed for some rows: how often the clone was seen (once, few, many), or a class if it is expanded.

TRBJ1-5,many,TRBV10-3,NA,CAISGGRGGDQPQHF,TGTGCCATCTCTGGGGGACGAGGAGGAGATCAGCCCCAGCATTTT
TRBJ1-5,NA,TRBV10-3,NA,CAISESREGNQPQHF,TGTGCCATCAGTGAGTCGAGGGAGGGCAATCAGCCCCAGCATTTT
TRBJ2-2,many,TRBV5-1,NA,CASSSGKGELFF,TGCGCCAGCAGCTCGGGGAAAGGGGAGCTGTTTTTT
TRBJ2-5,few,TRBV11-2,TRBD2,CASSLSTLVAGQETQYF,TGTGCCAGCAGCTTATCTACCCTGGTAGCGGGGCAAGAGACCCAGTACTTC
TRBJ2-1,few,TRBV6-1,NA,CASTSREVVNEQFF,TGTGCCAGCACGAGCAGGGAGGTGGTCAATGAGCAGTTCTTC
TRBJ2-3,NA,TRBV14,TRBD2,CASSQDRGLAGGDTQYF,TGTGCCAGCAGCCAAGATAGGGGACTAGCGGGAGGAGATACGCAGTATTTT
TRBJ2-2,few,TRBV5-4,NA,CASGFANTGELFF,TGTGCCAGCGGCTTCGCGAACACCGGGGAGCTGTTTTTT
TRBJ2-7,many,TRBV12-3/TRBV12-4,TRBD1,CASRRQGSYEQYF,TGTGCCAGCAGAAGACAGGGGTCCTACGAGCAGTACTTC
TRBJ2-1,few,TRBV2,TRBD2,CASSSSGSWGGIYNEQFF,TGTGCCAGCAGTTCTAGCGGGAGTTGGGGCGGGATATACAATGAGCAGTTCTTC
TRBJ2-2,few,TRBV7-9,NA,CASGNNGELFF,TGTGCCAGCGGTAATAACGGGGAGCTGTTTTTT
TRBJ1-2,NA,TRBV7-2,NA,CASRGAGGYTF,TGTGCCAGCCGAGGGGCGGGTGGCTACACCTTC
TRBJ2-3,few,TRBV7-2,TRBD2,CASSSRTSGTSDTQYF,TGTGCCAGCAGCTCTCGGACTAGCGGGACCTCAGATACGCAGTATTTT
TRBJ2-3,few,TRBV5-1,TRBD2,CASMMAGADTQYF,TGCGCCAGCATGATGGCGGGAGCTGATACGCAGTATTTT
TRBJ1-6,NA,TRBV20-1,NA,CSAMGLSSYNSPLHF,TGCAGTGCTATGGGACTGAGCTCCTATAATTCACCCCTCCACTTT
TRBJ1-1,many,TRBV5-1,NA,CASSPQPLRDTEAFF,TGCGCCAGCAGCCCTCAGCCCTTAAGGGACACTGAAGCTTTCTTT
TRBJ2-1,few,TRBV4-3,TRBD2,CASSHESMGQGGNEQFF,TGCGCCAGCAGCCACGAATCTATGGGGCAGGGAGGGAATGAGCAGTTCTTC
TRBJ2-2,NA,TRBV5-5,TRBD1,CASSLLVVGQAVAGELFF,TGTGCCAGCAGCTTGCTCGTGGTCGGACAGGCGGTCGCCGGGGAGCTGTTTTTT